One sample yielded the 8 T cell receptor beta chains listed below, sequenced in a study of T cell repertoires in cytomegalovirus infection. Each CDR3 protein gets one entry after TCRdb re-called the reads with MiXCR. The sample carries about 570,000 distinct CDR3 sequences, 35% to 50% recorded once. For these receptors, no antigen is known. The material was cultured PBMCs, obtained from culture after CMV antigen stimulation. The receptor source for this set is a human donor in good health (CMV status not recorded). Some clones in this sample may be carry-over from other donors' samples.

This chain connects TRBV7-9 to TRBJ1-4; D gene ambiguous. Germline CDR1 SEHNR, CDR2 FQNEAQ (reference sequence). The CDR3 covers 15 residues. The V end lost 7 bases, the J end lost 4 bases, and 16 bases lay between the germline ends. Here the CDR3 reads CASNRPGSGNEKLFF. Written as DNA, the CDR3 is TGTGCCAGCAACCGGCCCGGGAGCGGTAATGAAAAACTGTTTTTT.

V is TRBV7-6 and J is TRBJ2-6; D may be TRBD2 (6 bases). Trimming removed 8 bases at V and 2 bases at J, with 10 bases between. CDR1 and CDR2 (germline): SGHVS, FNYEAQ. This CDR3 region has 14 residues. CDR3 loop: CASGTGAGANVLTF. The CDR3 region has the DNA TGTGCCAGCGGTACGGGAGCTGGGGCCAACGTCCTGACTTTC.

This chain uses TRBV2 with TRBJ2-3; the D is unclear. Deletions cut 4 bases from V and 3 bases from J, with 11 bases between. The germline CDR1 and CDR2 sequences are SNHLY and FYNNEI. The CDR3 covers 14 residues. The CDR3 loop is CASSVGGFTDTQYF. The CDR3 nucleotides read TGTGCCAGCAGTGTCGGTGGGTTTACAGATACGCAGTATTTT. Full variable domain (rest looked up from reference TRBV2 and TRBJ2-3): EPEVTQTPSHQVTQMGQEVILRCVPISNHLYFYWYRQILGQKVEFLVSFYNNEISEKSEIFDDQFSVERPDGSNFTLKIRSTKLEDSAMYFCASSVGGFTDTQYFGPGTRLTVL.

The sample holds a few counts of this clonotype. The chain recombines TRBV6-2 or TRBV6-3 with TRBJ1-3, with no clear D. The CDR3 totals 15 residues. Trimming pared 6 bases from V and 0 bases from J, leaving 12 bases between. CDR1 MNHEY and CDR2 SVGEGT come from the germline V gene. Written as DNA, the CDR3 is TGTGCCAGCAGCCGGACGGGATACTCTGGAAACACCATATATTTT. Protein: CASSRTGYSGNTIYF.

A few counts support this clonotype. This rearrangement joins TRBV12-3 or TRBV12-4 to TRBJ2-3; D might be TRBD1 or TRBD2, each matching 7 bases. V shed 8 bases and J shed 4 bases, with 19 bases lying between them. The length of the CDR3 is 15 residues. The CDR3 loop reads CASSQGGGGADTQYF. The CDR3 DNA sequence: TGTGCCAGCTCCCAGGGGGGGGGGGGAGCAGATACGCAGTATTTT.

This clonotype occurred a few times. V is TRBV7-8 and J is TRBJ1-1; 8 bases are shared with TRBD1. Germline lookup yields CDR1 SGHVS and CDR2 FQNEAQ. This CDR3 comprises 19 residues. The trim removed 1 base at V and 0 bases at J, leaving 13 bases unmatched. The CDR3 coding sequence is TGTGCCAGCAGCTTAGTTGGCAGGGGGCGGGTTTGGATGAACACTGAAGCTTTCTTT. Translated: CASSLVGRGRVWMNTEAFF.

This chain connects TRBV11-2 to TRBJ2-5; TRBD1 or TRBD2 may be the D gene (6 bases each). The CDR3 is 16 amino acids. Germline values: CDR1 SGHAT, CDR2 FQNNGV. The germline V and J ends were trimmed by 7 bases and 5 bases, with 23 bases remaining between them. In nucleotides, the CDR3 is TGTGCCAGCAAGATGGGGAGAGGGGGGCAGGTGGAGACCCAGTACTTC. This sequence encodes CASKMGRGGQVETQYF.

There are a few counts of this clonotype. The chain is built from TRBV29-1 and TRBJ2-5; 9 nucleotides align to TRBD1. Germline CDR1 is SQVTM and CDR2 is ANQGSEA. With 5 bases clipped from V and 4 bases from J, the junction kept 5 bases outside the gene matches. There are 13 residues in the CDR3. CDR3 in amino acids: CSVRHRGRETQYF. As DNA, the CDR3 is TGCAGCGTTCGTCACAGGGGGCGAGAGACCCAGTACTTC.